This T cell receptor (beta chain) was profiled in a study of OX40 agonist ivuxolimab in advanced cancers. Study-level background: Partial responses were seen in three patients, one with hepatocellular carcinoma and two with cutaneous melanoma. Study-level results: Among the least clonally expanded were partial responders at 0.1-3.0 mg/kg.

On this clone: Its specificity is unknown.

Prior autoimmune disease or systemic immunosuppression barred patients. On cycle 4 day 1 and cycle 7 day 1, as well as at baseline, blood was sampled. The CDR3 has 14 residues. V lost 9 bases and J lost 0; bases outside the gene matches: 3. CDR1 and CDR2 (germline): MNHEY, SMNVEV (reference sequence). Profiled with immunoSEQ multiplex PCR; TCRdb holds only in-frame clones, not every one. The repertoire holds around 80,000 clones, almost 90% seen once, with less than 0.85% in the top ten. The source is an adult with an advanced solid tumor such as melanoma, head and neck, liver or kidney cancer. The sample consisted of CD4+ or CD8+ T cells sorted from blood, taken in a trial of the OX40 agonist ivuxolimab. The rearrangement links TRBV27 to TRBJ2-3, with TRBD2 matching 10 bases. The CDR3 DNA follows: TGTGCCAGAGGGACTAGCGAAAGCACAGATACGCAGTATTTT. The encoded protein is CARGTSESTDTQYF.